This T cell receptor delta chain was found in a study of gamma-delta T cells after stem cell transplantation. This clone appeared a few times. A read error is likely here: a far larger clone is one base away. In the same sample, other DNA sequences code for this CDR3. The CDR3 extends over 20 amino acids. V gave up 3 bases and J gave up 2 bases, with 30 bases separating them. From germline, CDR1 is GEAIGNYY and CDR2 EKD. TCRdb redid clone calling on the RT-PCR reads using CATT. The top ten hold more than 35% of the sample, which has some 1,300 delta-chain clones, 2.7% seen once. The specimen was gamma-delta T cells. The receptor comes from a human donor. It is not recorded whose cells these are; they may come from a transplant donor. The rearrangement links TRDV2 to TRDJ1, with D perhaps TRDD2 or TRDD3 (5 bases each). CDR3 residues: CACDGIAPTEPVLDTDKLIF. CDR3 bases: TGTGCCTGTGACGGAATTGCGCCTACGGAACCTGTACTGGATACCGATAAACTCATCTTT.